The next 32 T cell receptor beta chains were all read from a single sample in a study of PD-1 blockade in classical Hodgkin lymphoma. Time point meaning: cycle 4 day 1 (C4D1), after five to seven weeks of nivolumab. Every patient had relapsed following autologous stem cell transplantation, and cohorts differed in brentuximab vedotin exposure. Assay used: immunoSEQ multiplex PCR; TCRdb lists only in-frame clones, some missing. This table holds around 50,000 clones, about 75% found once. The sample in question was peripheral blood mononuclear cells (PBMCs), obtained before the fourth cycle of nivolumab. The source of these receptors is a human donor with classical Hodgkin lymphoma.

This clone was counted a few times. Other nucleotide sequences from this sample produce the same CDR3. The chain uses TRBV7-2 and TRBJ1-1; D not certain. The CDR3 length is 14 residues. CDR1 is SGHTA and CDR2 is FQGNSA in the germline V gene. V was pared by 2 bases and J by 2 bases, with 9 bases between. The CDR3 here is CASSLRMGNTEAFF. DNA for the CDR3: TGTGCCAGCAGCTTAAGAATGGGCAACACTGAAGCTTTCTTT.

The gene calls are TRBV6-6 and TRBJ2-1, with 10 positions matching TRBD2. CDR1 is MNHNY and CDR2 is SVGAGI in the germline V gene (reference sequence). Trimming took 5 bases from V and 9 from J; bases not matched to a gene: 7. There are 14 residues in the CDR3. The CDR3 spells CASSAGTSATEQFF. CDR3 nucleotide sequence: TGTGCCAGCAGTGCCGGGACTAGCGCGACTGAGCAGTTCTTC.

The CDR3 sequence: CASPNPISDMNTEAFF. CDR3 nucleotides: TGTGCCAGCCCGAACCCGATAAGTGATATGAACACTGAAGCTTTCTTT. The V gene is TRBV28, the J gene TRBJ1-1; D is unresolved. The CDR3 extends over 16 amino acids. CDR1 and CDR2 (germline): MDHEN, SYDVKM. V lost 8 bases and J lost 0, with 19 bases in between.

V is TRBV5-1 and J is TRBJ1-2; no clear D. V was pared by 5 bases and J by 8 bases, with 19 bases between. Germline CDR1 and CDR2: SGHRS and YFSETQ. The CDR3 is 14 residues long. The CDR3 DNA reads TGCGCCAGCAGAACCCCCGAAACAGCCGAAGGCTACACCTTC. It translates to CASRTPETAEGYTF.

This clone was seen repeatedly, ten times or more. The chain combines TRBV5-1 with TRBJ2-5; D remains ambiguous. Trimming took 2 bases from V and 2 from J, leaving 10 bases between them. CDR3 length: 14 amino acids. In germline, CDR1 is SGHRS, CDR2 YFSETQ. The CDR3 protein is CASSFGLAQETQYF. The CDR3 bases are TGCGCCAGCAGCTTTGGGCTTGCTCAAGAGACCCAGTACTTC.

Details on this clone: A read error may account for a junction end that differs from germline. The chain combines TRBV7-7 with TRBJ2-5, with D perhaps matching TRBD1 (5 bases). Per germline, CDR1 SSHAT and CDR2 FNYEAQ (reference sequence). This CDR3 comprises 13 residues. Here the CDR3 reads CASSRDREETQYF. DNA of the CDR3: TGTGCTAGCAGCCGAGACAGAGAAGAGACCCAGTACTTC. The whole variable domain, remainder taken from reference TRBV7-7 and TRBJ2-5, is GAGVSQSPRYKVTKRGQDVTLRCDPISSHATLYWYQQALGQGPEFLTYFNYEAQPDKSGLPSDRFSAERPEGSISTLTIQRTEQRDSAMYRCASSRDREETQYFGPGTRLLVL.

Only one count was recorded for this clone. The V call is TRBV19, the J call TRBJ2-7; 7 nucleotides agree with TRBD1. Trimming at V came to 8 bases and at J to 4 bases, leaving 5 bases not matched to a gene. CDR1 and CDR2 (germline): LNHDA, SQIVND (reference sequence). CDR3 length: 12 amino acids. CDR3 in amino acids: CASARTGYEQYF. The CDR3 DNA is TGTGCCAGTGCTAGGACAGGTTACGAGCAGTACTTC. Supplemented by reference TRBV19 and TRBJ2-7, the full variable domain reads DGGITQSPKYLFRKEGQNVTLSCEQNLNHDAMYWYRQDPGQGLRLIYYSQIVNDFQKGDIAEGYSVSREKKESFPLTVTSAQKNPTAFYLCASARTGYEQYFGPGTRLTVT.

This clone was seen a few times. The chain recombines TRBV6-5 with TRBJ1-5, with unresolved D. The CDR3 has 12 amino acids. Per germline, CDR1 MNHEY and CDR2 SVGAGI. V lost 5 bases and J 4 bases, leaving 6 bases between the germline ends. CDR3 in amino acids: CASSKINQPQHF. The DNA for the CDR3 is TGTGCCAGCAGTAAGATTAATCAGCCCCAGCATTTT.

The V call is TRBV6-1, the J call TRBJ2-5, with 9 bases fitting TRBD2. CDR3 length equals 14 residues. Per the germline V gene, CDR1 is MNHNS and CDR2 is SASEGT. With V trimmed by 4 bases and J by 5 bases, 5 bases remained unmatched. The CDR3 loop reads CASSALAGVETQYF. CDR3 sequence (DNA): TGTGCCAGCAGTGCCTTAGCGGGAGTGGAGACCCAGTACTTC.

CDR3 in amino acids: CASSTGQGALYGYTF. The CDR3 DNA sequence: TGTGCCAGTAGTACGGGACAGGGGGCATTGTATGGCTACACCTTC. The gene calls are TRBV19 and TRBJ1-2; 12 bases are a match to TRBD1. The V and J ends lost 4 bases and 5 bases, in that order; junction bases with no gene match: 5. Germline V lookup: CDR1 LNHDA, CDR2 SQIVND (reference sequence). CDR3 length: 15 residues. Full variable domain (missing parts from reference TRBV19 and TRBJ1-2): DGGITQSPKYLFRKEGQNVTLSCEQNLNHDAMYWYRQDPGQGLRLIYYSQIVNDFQKGDIAEGYSVSREKKESFPLTVTSAQKNPTAFYLCASSTGQGALYGYTFGSGTRLTVV.

The V gene is TRBV5-6, the J gene TRBJ2-2; D may be TRBD1 or TRBD2 (5 bases each). Germline values: CDR1 SGHDT, CDR2 YYEEEE. Trimming pared 4 bases from V and 5 bases from J, leaving 18 bases between. CDR3 length: 16 residues. The CDR3 DNA sequence: TGTGCCAGCAGCCTCAATTGGGGGAGAGGGACCGGGGAGCTGTTTTTT. It translates to CASSLNWGRGTGELFF.

V and J are TRBV18 and TRBJ2-4, with 9 bases that match TRBD1. Germline V gene lookup returns CDR1 KGHSH and CDR2 LQKENI. The CDR3 totals 17 residues. The V segment lost 2 bases and the J segment 1 base; nucleotides outside the gene matches: 6. CDR3 residues: CASSPDRGGYAKNIQYF. The CDR3 nucleotides are TGTGCCAGCTCACCAGACAGGGGGGGATATGCCAAAAACATTCAGTACTTC.

This clone is a singleton in its sample. The J gene is TRBJ1-4, the V gene TRBV28; D possibly corresponds to TRBD1 (5 bases). The V end lost 7 bases, the J end lost 0 bases, and 27 bases lay between the germline ends. The CDR3 length is 20 residues. Germline lookup yields CDR1 MDHEN and CDR2 SYDVKM. CDR3 in DNA: TGTGCCAGCACGGGGTTTTTCTATGGCAGGGAGTTAACAACTAATGAAAAACTGTTTTTT. Translating it yields CASTGFFYGRELTTNEKLFF.

A few counts support this clone. The chain employs TRBV19 and TRBJ2-1; D unresolved. This CDR3 is 11 amino acids long. The germline CDR1 and CDR2 sequences are LNHDA and SQIVND (reference sequence). Trimming took 6 bases from V and 4 from J, leaving 4 bases between them. CDR3 protein: CASSSYNEQFF. The CDR3 DNA sequence: TGTGCCAGTAGCTCTTACAATGAGCAGTTCTTC. The whole variable domain, remainder taken from reference TRBV19 and TRBJ2-1, is DGGITQSPKYLFRKEGQNVTLSCEQNLNHDAMYWYRQDPGQGLRLIYYSQIVNDFQKGDIAEGYSVSREKKESFPLTVTSAQKNPTAFYLCASSSYNEQFFGPGTRLTVL.

V gene TRBV2 combines with J gene TRBJ2-2, with a weak D call TRBD2 (6 bases). The V end lost 3 bases, the J end lost 5 bases, and 10 bases lay between the germline ends. CDR1 SNHLY and CDR2 FYNNEI come from the germline V gene. CDR3 length: 14 amino acids. The CDR3 sequence is CASSDWGVTGELFF. CDR3 bases: TGTGCCAGCAGTGACTGGGGGGTTACCGGGGAGCTGTTTTTT.

CDR3 nucleotides: TGCGCCAGCAGCTTGACAGCCCAAGAGACCCAGTACTTC. Translation gives CASSLTAQETQYF. J is TRBJ2-5 and V is TRBV5-1; D uncertain. Germline CDR1 is SGHRS and CDR2 is YFSETQ. V lost 1 base and J 1 base, leaving 5 bases between the germline ends. The CDR3 contains 13 residues.

The chain is built from TRBV7-2 and TRBJ2-3; 9 bases are shared with TRBD2. This CDR3 has 15 residues. V gave up 5 bases and J gave up 6 bases; unmatched junction bases: 9. Germline CDR1 SGHTA, CDR2 FQGNSA. CDR3 in DNA: TGTGCCAGCAGCCCTAGCGGGATCCTGGGGGATACGCAGTATTTT. Residues: CASSPSGILGDTQYF.

CDR3 residues: CASRSWTGPSYGYTF. As DNA, the CDR3 is TGTGCCAGCAGATCCTGGACAGGGCCCAGCTATGGCTACACCTTC. This chain connects TRBV6-6 to TRBJ1-2; 8 positions agree with TRBD1. The CDR3 loop spans 15 amino acids. Trimming removed 6 bases from V and 4 bases from J; junction bases left unmatched: 10. The germline CDR1 and CDR2 sequences are MNHNY and SVGAGI (reference sequence).

This rearrangement joins TRBV5-1 to TRBJ1-4; weak D call: TRBD1 (6 bases). V lost 7 bases and J 8 bases, leaving 24 bases between the germline ends. CDR1 is SGHRS, CDR2 YFSETQ, per germline. The CDR3 sequence is 16 residues long. Here the CDR3 reads CASAPELGGAREKLFF. The CDR3 DNA is TGCGCCAGCGCACCCGAATTGGGGGGCGCAAGGGAAAAACTGTTTTTT.

The chain recombines TRBV14 with TRBJ2-7; no definite D call. The germline V and J ends were trimmed by 0 bases and 0 bases, with 9 bases remaining between them. From germline, CDR1 is SGHDN and CDR2 FVKESK. CDR3 size: 15 residues. This CDR3 is CASSQDRATSYEQYF. In nucleotides, the CDR3 is TGTGCCAGCAGCCAAGATAGGGCTACCTCCTACGAGCAGTACTTC.

DNA of the CDR3: TGTGCCAGCACCCTTGGCTGGGGAGAGACAGATACGCAGTATTTT. Its protein is CASTLGWGETDTQYF. The chain employs TRBV7-2 and TRBJ2-3; D perhaps matches TRBD2 (5 bases). The CDR3 has 15 residues. The V gene's germline CDR1 is SGHTA and CDR2 FQGNSA. Trimming shortened V by 7 bases and J by 3 bases, and 17 bases separated the two germline ends.

The genes are TRBV18 and TRBJ1-5, with D perhaps matching TRBD1 (5 bases). The germline V gene encodes CDR1 KGHSH and CDR2 LQKENI. With 3 bases removed from V and 0 bases from J, the gap between germline ends came to 12 bases. CDR3 length equals 16 residues. CDR3 amino acids: CASSPSGAYSNQPQHF. The CDR3 nucleotides read TGTGCCAGCTCACCGAGCGGGGCGTATAGCAATCAGCCCCAGCATTTT.

This clone was seen only once. CDR3 DNA sequence: TGTGCCAGTAGTATAGTGGGGACGCTCAATCAGCCCCAGCATTTT. Its translation: CASSIVGTLNQPQHF. This chain connects TRBV19 to TRBJ1-5, with D possibly being TRBD1 (5 bases). This CDR3 region has 15 residues. Trimming shortened V by 1 base and J by 3 bases, and 10 bases separated the two germline ends. Germline lookup yields CDR1 LNHDA and CDR2 SQIVND (reference sequence).

The chain employs TRBV10-1 and TRBJ1-1; the D is unclear. Per the germline V gene, CDR1 is WNHNN and CDR2 is SYGVQD (reference sequence). V lost 4 bases and J lost 0, with 0 bases in between. This CDR3 is 11 amino acids long. Here the CDR3 reads CASSVNTEAFF. The CDR3 DNA sequence: TGCGCCAGCAGTGTGAACACTGAAGCTTTCTTT.

The rearrangement joins TRBV10-1 to TRBJ2-2; no reliable D call. The CDR3 contains 14 residues. V lost 4 bases and J 4 bases, leaving 10 bases between the germline ends. The germline V gene has CDR1 WNHNN and CDR2 SYGVQD (reference sequence). In DNA, the CDR3 is TGCGCCAGCAGTGTTAATGCCTTCACCGGGGAGCTGTTTTTT. The encoded protein is CASSVNAFTGELFF.

This chain joins TRBV9 and TRBJ2-5; 14 bases match TRBD2. There are 17 residues in the CDR3. V shed 1 base, J shed 3 bases, and the junction held 5 bases outside the gene matches. CDR1 and CDR2 from the germline V gene are SGDLS and YYNGEE. CDR3 in amino acids: CASSVSTSGRAEETQYF. The CDR3 DNA sequence: TGTGCCAGCAGCGTATCGACTAGCGGGAGGGCCGAAGAGACCCAGTACTTC.

The chain is built from TRBV7-9 and TRBJ1-2, with D hard to call. CDR1 is SEHNR, CDR2 FQNEAQ, per germline (reference sequence). Deletions cut 2 bases from V and 2 bases from J, with 15 bases between. This CDR3 contains 16 residues. CDR3 DNA: TGTGCCAGCAGCTTATATGTGGTGGAGAAGAACTATGGCTACACCTTC. Translating it yields CASSLYVVEKNYGYTF.

The chain carries TRBV7-8 and TRBJ2-7; 9 bases fit TRBD1. CDR1 and CDR2 (germline): SGHVS, FQNEAQ. Trimming cost V 5 bases and J 1 base; bases outside gene matches: 6. This CDR3 region has 15 residues. CDR3: CASSQDRGASYEQYF. CDR3 nucleotides: TGTGCCAGCAGCCAAGACAGGGGGGCGTCCTACGAGCAGTACTTC.

The V gene is TRBV28, the J gene TRBJ1-3; possibly TRBD1 for D (6 bases). CDR3 length: 16 amino acids. Germline V CDR1 and CDR2: MDHEN, SYDVKM. V lost 5 bases to trimming and J lost 4 bases, with 18 bases between them. CDR3 amino acids: CASSGHREGLGNTIYF. The CDR3 DNA reads TGTGCCAGCAGTGGACACAGGGAGGGTTTGGGAAACACCATATATTTT. The variable domain in full, with the rest retrieved from reference TRBV28 and TRBJ1-3, is DVKVTQSSRYLVKRTGEKVFLECVQDMDHENMFWYRQDPGLGLRLIYFSYDVKMKEKGDIPEGYSVSREKKERFSLILESASTNQTSMYLCASSGHREGLGNTIYFGEGSWLTVV.

The chain couples TRBV27 to TRBJ1-1; D is unresolved. The V gene's germline CDR1 is MNHEY and CDR2 SMNVEV (reference sequence). Trimming shortened V by 4 bases and J by 5 bases, and 17 bases separated the two germline ends. This CDR3 has 15 residues. This CDR3 is CASSSRLGVGTEAFF. As DNA, the CDR3 is TGTGCCAGCAGTTCCCGACTGGGAGTAGGAACTGAAGCTTTCTTT.

Remarks on this clone: At one of its ends the junction is not consistent with the germline gene, which may arise from a read error. The rearrangement links TRBV7-9 to TRBJ1-3, with D unclear. The CDR3 extends over 13 amino acids. The germline CDR1 and CDR2 sequences are SEHNR and FQNEAQ (reference sequence). In nucleotides, the CDR3 is TGTGCCAGCAGCTTGAGGCTCTGGAGGGAGGAGGTTTTT. Protein: CASSLRLWREEVF.

The gene calls are TRBV9 and TRBJ2-1, with 8 bases identical to TRBD2. Germline-derived CDR1 and CDR2 are SGDLS and YYNGEE. V lost 5 bases, J lost 8 bases, and 6 bases stayed unmatched. The CDR3 loop spans 13 amino acids. CDR3 amino acids: CASSPSGSYEQFF. Here the CDR3 DNA reads TGTGCCAGCAGTCCGAGCGGGAGTTATGAGCAGTTCTTC.